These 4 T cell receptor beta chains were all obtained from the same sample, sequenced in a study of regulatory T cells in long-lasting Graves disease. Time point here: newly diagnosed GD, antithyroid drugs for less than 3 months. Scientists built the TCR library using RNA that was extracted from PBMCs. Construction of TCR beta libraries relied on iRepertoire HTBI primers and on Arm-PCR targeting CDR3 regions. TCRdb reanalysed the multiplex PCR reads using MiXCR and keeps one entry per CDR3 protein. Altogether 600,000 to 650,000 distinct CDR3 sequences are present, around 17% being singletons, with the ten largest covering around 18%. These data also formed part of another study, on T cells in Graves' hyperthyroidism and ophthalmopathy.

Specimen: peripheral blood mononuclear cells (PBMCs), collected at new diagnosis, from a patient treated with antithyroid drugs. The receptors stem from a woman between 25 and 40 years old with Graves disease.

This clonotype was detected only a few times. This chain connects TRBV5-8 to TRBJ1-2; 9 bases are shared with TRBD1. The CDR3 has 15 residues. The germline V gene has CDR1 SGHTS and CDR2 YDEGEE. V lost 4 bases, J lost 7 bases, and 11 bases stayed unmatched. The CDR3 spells CASSSNRGREAGYTF. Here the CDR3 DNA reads TGTGCCAGCAGCAGTAACAGGGGGCGTGAAGCTGGCTACACCTTC.

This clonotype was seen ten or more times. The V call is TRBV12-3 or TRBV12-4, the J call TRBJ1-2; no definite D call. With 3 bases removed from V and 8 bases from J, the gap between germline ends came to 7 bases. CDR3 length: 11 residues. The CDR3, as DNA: TGTGCCAGCAGTTTGGATGAGGGCTACACCTTC. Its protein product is CASSLDEGYTF.

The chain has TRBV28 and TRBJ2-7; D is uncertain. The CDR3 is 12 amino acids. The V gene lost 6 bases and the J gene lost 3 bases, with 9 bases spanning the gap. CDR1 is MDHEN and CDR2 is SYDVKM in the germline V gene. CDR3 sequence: CASRRTGYEQYF. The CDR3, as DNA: TGTGCCAGCAGACGTACCGGCTACGAGCAGTACTTC.

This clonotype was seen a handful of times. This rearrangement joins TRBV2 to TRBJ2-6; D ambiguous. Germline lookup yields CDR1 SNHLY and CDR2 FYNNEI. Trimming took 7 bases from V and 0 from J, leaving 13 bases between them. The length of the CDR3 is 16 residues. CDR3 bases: TGTGCCAGCACCTACACCCGGAGCTCTGGGGCCAACGTCCTGACTTTC. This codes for CASTYTRSSGANVLTF.